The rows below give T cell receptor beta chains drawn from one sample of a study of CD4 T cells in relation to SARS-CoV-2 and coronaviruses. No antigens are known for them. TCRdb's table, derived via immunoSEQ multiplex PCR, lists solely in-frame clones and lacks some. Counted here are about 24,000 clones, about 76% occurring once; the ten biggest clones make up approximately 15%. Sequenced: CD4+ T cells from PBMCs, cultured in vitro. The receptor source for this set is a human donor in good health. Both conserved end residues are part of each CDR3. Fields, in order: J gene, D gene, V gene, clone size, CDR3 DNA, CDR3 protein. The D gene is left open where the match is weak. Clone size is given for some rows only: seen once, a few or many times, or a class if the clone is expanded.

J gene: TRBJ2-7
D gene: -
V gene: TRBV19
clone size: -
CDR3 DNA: TGTGCCAGTACCGACAGATCCTACGAGCAGTACTTC
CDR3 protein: CASTDRSYEQYF

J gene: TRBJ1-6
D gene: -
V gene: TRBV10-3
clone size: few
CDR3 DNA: TGTGCCATCAGTCAATCAGGCGGCTCCTATAATTCACCCCTCCACTTT
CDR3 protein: CAISQSGGSYNSPLHF

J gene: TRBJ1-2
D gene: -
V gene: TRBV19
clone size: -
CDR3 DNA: TGTGCCAGTAGTATTTTGTCGGGCCTTGGGGCATCTGGCTACACCTTC
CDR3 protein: CASSILSGLGASGYTF

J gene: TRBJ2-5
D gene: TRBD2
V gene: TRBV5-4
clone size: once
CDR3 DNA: TGTGCCAGCAGCTCCGGACTAGCGGGAGATCGTAGGCAAGAGACCCAGTACTTC
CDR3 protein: CASSSGLAGDRRQETQYF

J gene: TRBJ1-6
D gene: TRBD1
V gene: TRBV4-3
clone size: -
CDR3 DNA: TGCGCCAGCTCCCTCGGACAGGGGGCCCTTAATTCACCCCTCCACTTT
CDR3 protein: CASSLGQGALNSPLHF

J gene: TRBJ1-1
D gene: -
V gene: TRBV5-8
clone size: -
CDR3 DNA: TGTGCCAGCAGCCCCGGACAGCGTATTGAAGCTTTCTTT
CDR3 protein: CASSPGQRIEAFF

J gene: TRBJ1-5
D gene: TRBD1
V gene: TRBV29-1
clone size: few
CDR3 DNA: TGCAGCGTGCGGACAGGGGGGACTCAGCCCCAGCATTTT
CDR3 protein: CSVRTGGTQPQHF

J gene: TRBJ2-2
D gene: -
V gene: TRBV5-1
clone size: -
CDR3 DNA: TGCGCCAGCAGCTTTGACAGCACCGGGGAGCTGTTTTTT
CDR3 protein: CASSFDSTGELFF

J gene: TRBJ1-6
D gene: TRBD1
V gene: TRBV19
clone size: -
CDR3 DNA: TGTGCCAGTTCTCCGGGACAGGGTGCTTCACCCCTCCACTTT
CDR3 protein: CASSPGQGASPLHF

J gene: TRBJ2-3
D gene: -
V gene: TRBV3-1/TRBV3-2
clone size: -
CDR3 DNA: TGTGCCAGCAGCCATCCGACAGGACGCACAGATACGCAGTATTTT
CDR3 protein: CASSHPTGRTDTQYF

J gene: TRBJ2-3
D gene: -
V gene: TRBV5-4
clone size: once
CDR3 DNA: TGTGCCAGCAGCGTCGATTCCAGGAGCACAGATACGCAGTATTTT
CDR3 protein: CASSVDSRSTDTQYF

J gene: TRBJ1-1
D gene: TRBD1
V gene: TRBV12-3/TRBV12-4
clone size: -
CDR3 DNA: TGTGCCAGCAGGGACAGGACCTCTGAAGCTTTCTTT
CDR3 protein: CASRDRTSEAFF

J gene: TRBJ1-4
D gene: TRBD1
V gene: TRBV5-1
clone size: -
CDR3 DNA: TGCGCCAGCAGCGTCGGGACAGCGCGAAATGAAAAACTGTTTTTT
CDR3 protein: CASSVGTARNEKLFF

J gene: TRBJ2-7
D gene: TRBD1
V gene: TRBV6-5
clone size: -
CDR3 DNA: TGTGCCAGCAGTTACGCCGGGACAGGGGGCTACGAGCAGTACTTC
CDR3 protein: CASSYAGTGGYEQYF

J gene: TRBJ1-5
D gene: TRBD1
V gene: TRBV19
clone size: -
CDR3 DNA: TGTGCCAGTACGGACAGGGGGAATCGGCCCCAGCATTTT
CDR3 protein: CASTDRGNRPQHF

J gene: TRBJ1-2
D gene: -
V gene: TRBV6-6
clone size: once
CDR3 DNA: TGTGCCAGCTCAAAACCCGGGGAGGGCTATGGCTACACCTTC
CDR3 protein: CASSKPGEGYGYTF

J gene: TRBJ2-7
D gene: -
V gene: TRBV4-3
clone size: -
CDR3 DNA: TGCGCCAGCAGCCAAGAGCGGGGCACCTACGAGCAGTACTTC
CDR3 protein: CASSQERGTYEQYF

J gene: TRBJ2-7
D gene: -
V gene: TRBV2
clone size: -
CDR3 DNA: TGTGCCAGCAGCAGGGACACCTTCTACGAGCAGTACTTC
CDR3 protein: CASSRDTFYEQYF

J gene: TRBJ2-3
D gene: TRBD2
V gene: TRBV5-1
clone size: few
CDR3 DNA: TGCGCCAGCAGCTTGGTGGCTAGCGGGACAGATACGCAGTATTTT
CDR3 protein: CASSLVASGTDTQYF

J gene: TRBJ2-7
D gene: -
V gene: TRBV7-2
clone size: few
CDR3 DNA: TGTGCCAGCAGCTTAGGAGGCGGAGGCTCCTACGAGCAGTACTTC
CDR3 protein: CASSLGGGGSYEQYF

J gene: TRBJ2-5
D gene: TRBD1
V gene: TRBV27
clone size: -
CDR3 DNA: TGTGCCAGCAGTTTTGAGGACCGGGACAGGGGGACCAAAGAGACCCAGTACTTC
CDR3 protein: CASSFEDRDRGTKETQYF

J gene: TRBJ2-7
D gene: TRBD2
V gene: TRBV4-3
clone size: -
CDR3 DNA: TGCGCCAGCAGCCAAGATCTAATGGGGGGGACCCGTTCCGAGCAGTACTTC
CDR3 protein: CASSQDLMGGTRSEQYF